The T cell receptor (beta chain) described here comes from a study of T cells after posttransplantation cyclophosphamide. The repertoire was sequenced with immunoSEQ multiplex PCR; TCRdb's copy has only in-frame clones and lacks some. This table holds around 17,000 clones, 92% found once. Cyclophosphamide on days +3 and +4 followed busulfan-fludarabine conditioning and a marrow graft. Per germline, CDR1 SGHTA and CDR2 FQGNSA. This CDR3 is built from 19 residues. Unmatched junction bases numbered 26, after V lost 6 bases and J lost 9 bases. The chain links TRBV7-2 to TRBJ2-1; TRBD2 matches at 7 bases. Sequences were derived from CD4+ T cells sorted from blood, sampled after allogeneic stem cell transplant with posttransplant cyclophosphamide. This TCR was recovered from a male patient between 60 and 69 years old who received an allogeneic stem cell transplant from a related donor and was CMV-positive. Some of these T cells may belong to the graft donor. The CDR3 here is CASSSGLVWARDGSFEQFF. CDR3 DNA: TGTGCCAGCAGTTCTGGACTAGTGTGGGCCCGGGATGGGAGTTTTGAGCAGTTCTTC.